The 11 T cell receptor beta chains below all came from one sample that was sequenced in a study of early T cells in non-severe SARS-CoV-2 infection. TCRdb re-called the 5' RACE reads through MiXCR, storing one row per CDR3 protein. The sample shows approximately 70,000 distinct CDR3 sequences, roughly 5.3% of them seen only once. Sequences were derived from whole blood, sampled at baseline. The receptors were sampled from an adult who was a healthcare worker with PCR-confirmed SARS-CoV-2 infection or an uninfected control (not recorded which).

This clonotype came up a few times. This chain links TRBV5-1 with TRBJ2-1, with TRBD1 matching 7 bases. This CDR3 spans 12 amino acids. J gave up 11 bases and V 0 bases, and 2 bases lay outside the gene matches. Germline CDR1 and CDR2: SGHRS and YFSETQ. CDR3 region: CASSLAGGQQFF. CDR3 nucleotide sequence: TGCGCCAGCAGCTTGGCAGGGGGTCAGCAGTTCTTC.

The chain employs TRBV20-1 and TRBJ2-7; 10 bases are shared with TRBD1. The CDR3 extends over 17 amino acids. J was trimmed by 2 bases and V by 0 bases; bases with no gene match: 10. Germline V gene data show CDR1 as DFQATT and CDR2 as SNEGSKA (reference sequence). The CDR3 DNA follows: TGCAGTGCTAGAGATGGGACAGGGGCTTCCAGGGCCTACGAGCAGTACTTC. Translation: CSARDGTGASRAYEQYF.

This clonotype has at least ten counts. J is TRBJ2-4 and V is TRBV20-1, with 8 bases matching TRBD2. This CDR3 comprises 14 residues. V was pared by 5 bases and J by 2 bases, with 5 bases of the junction left unmatched. From germline, CDR1 is DFQATT and CDR2 SNEGSKA (reference sequence). The CDR3 loop reads CSASAGGSKNIQYF. CDR3 DNA: TGCAGTGCTTCCGCGGGGGGATCCAAAAACATTCAGTACTTC.

In its sample, this clonotype was seen a few times. This rearrangement joins TRBV12-3 or TRBV12-4 to TRBJ2-1, with D hard to call. The V end was cut by 4 bases, the J end by 9 bases, with 13 bases between. This CDR3 contains 13 residues. The CDR3 loop is CASSSSPLGEQFF. The CDR3 DNA reads TGTGCCAGCAGTTCCTCTCCGCTTGGTGAGCAGTTCTTC.

This clonotype occurred a few times. The gene calls are TRBV5-6 and TRBJ1-5, with D maybe TRBD1 (5 bases). CDR1 and CDR2 from the germline V gene are SGHDT and YYEEEE. The CDR3 is 13 amino acids. The V and J ends lost 2 bases and 9 bases respectively, with 12 bases between them. CDR3 protein: CASSLFSGVPQHF. The CDR3 DNA sequence: TGTGCCAGCAGCTTATTTTCGGGGGTGCCCCAGCATTTT.

This clonotype showed up many times. V gene TRBV20-1 combines with J gene TRBJ2-2, with unresolved D. Germline V gene data show CDR1 as DFQATT and CDR2 as SNEGSKA (reference sequence). The CDR3 runs to 13 residues. V was trimmed by 3 bases and J by 5 bases, leaving 10 bases between them. CDR3 sequence: CSASLQLTGELFF. The CDR3, as DNA: TGCAGTGCTAGCTTACAACTAACCGGGGAGCTGTTTTTT.

The chain joins TRBV12-3 or TRBV12-4 to TRBJ1-1; 8 bases are shared with TRBD1. The CDR3 is made up of 16 amino acids. The V segment lost 2 bases and the J segment 4 bases; nucleotides outside the gene matches: 9. In DNA form, the CDR3 reads TGTGCCAGCAGTTTACCCGCGCCCGACAGGGGCACTGAAGCTTTCTTT. Translating it yields CASSLPAPDRGTEAFF.

This clonotype has just a few counts. The rearrangement joins TRBV11-2 to TRBJ2-1, with a tentative D call TRBD1 (6 bases). Per the germline V gene, CDR1 is SGHAT and CDR2 is FQNNGV. The V and J ends lost 5 bases and 8 bases respectively, with 19 bases between them. CDR3 length: 15 residues. CDR3 protein: CASSLYRESSYEQFF. CDR3 nucleotides: TGTGCCAGCAGCCTATACAGGGAATCTTCGTATGAGCAGTTCTTC.

This chain joins TRBV5-1 and TRBJ1-2; D call uncertain. V shed 0 bases and J shed 0 bases, with 6 bases lying between them. Germline lookup yields CDR1 SGHRS and CDR2 YFSETQ. The CDR3 length is 14 residues. The CDR3 DNA reads as TGCGCCAGCAGCTTGGGACGGTCTAACTATGGCTACACCTTC. This gives the protein CASSLGRSNYGYTF.

This clonotype was recorded at least ten times. The chain recombines TRBV19 with TRBJ1-2; TRBD1 aligns across 7 bases. CDR3 size: 14 residues. The junction had 9 bases not matched to a gene; V was cut back by 7 bases and J by 4 bases. CDR1 and CDR2 from the germline V gene are LNHDA and SQIVND (reference sequence). The chain's CDR3 is CASNAQGRPYGYTF. The CDR3 DNA sequence: TGTGCCAGTAACGCACAGGGGAGGCCCTATGGCTACACCTTC.

This clonotype was found many times. The chain employs TRBV10-2 and TRBJ2-2, with D tentatively TRBD1 or TRBD2 (6 bases each). The CDR3 runs 13 residues. Between the trimmed V and J ends, which lost 2 bases and 8 bases, there was a span of 9 bases. CDR1 WSHSY and CDR2 SAAADI come from the germline V gene. DNA for the CDR3: TGCGCCAGCAGTGAGGGAGGGGGAGGGGAGCTGTTTTTT. Residues: CASSEGGGGELFF.